A single count supports the clone carrying this T cell receptor (beta chain). Original methodology: Quantification of nucleated cells was approximated via reference gene primer amplification. Clones were read by immunoSEQ multiplex PCR, and TCRdb kept only the in-frame ones, dropping some. V, J and clone size derive from that table, while D and trimming were established from the DNA sequence. This sample yields more than 300,000 clones, of which around 87% are seen a single time; over 9.5% belongs to the top ten. Seattle cases were enrolled at active infection and followed longitudinally. The source of the sample is a study of blood T cell repertoires in COVID-19. Study as a whole: Samples representing acute and convalescent COVID-19 were sourced from the United States, Italy and Spain. T cells, B-cell-depleted T cells, or PBMCs provided the cDNA or gDNA that served as material.

Germline assignment: CDR1 MNHEY and CDR2 SMNVEV (reference sequence). The CDR3 consists of 13 residues. V gave up 0 bases and J gave up 7 bases, with 7 bases separating them. The gene calls are TRBV27 and TRBJ2-1, with D hard to call. The source of this sequence is a woman in her twenties or thirties with COVID-19, enrolled during active disease. Sequencing used peripheral blood. CDR3 sequence (DNA): TGTGCCAGCAGTTTATCAGCCCGGAATGAGCAGTTCTTC. Translated: CASSLSARNEQFF.